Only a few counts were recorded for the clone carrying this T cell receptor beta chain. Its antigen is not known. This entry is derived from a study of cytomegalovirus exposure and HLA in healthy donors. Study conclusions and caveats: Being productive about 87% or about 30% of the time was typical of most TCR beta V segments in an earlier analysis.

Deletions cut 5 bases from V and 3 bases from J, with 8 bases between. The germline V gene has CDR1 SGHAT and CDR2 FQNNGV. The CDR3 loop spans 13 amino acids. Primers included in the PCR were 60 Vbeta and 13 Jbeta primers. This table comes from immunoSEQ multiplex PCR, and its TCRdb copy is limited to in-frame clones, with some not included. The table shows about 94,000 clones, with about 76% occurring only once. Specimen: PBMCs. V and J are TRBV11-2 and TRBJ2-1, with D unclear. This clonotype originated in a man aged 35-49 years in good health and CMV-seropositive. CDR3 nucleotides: TGTGCCAGCAGCCCGCGTTTCTACAATGAGCAGTTCTTC. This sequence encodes CASSPRFYNEQFF.